This passage covers 32 T cell receptor beta chains from one sample sequenced in a study of long-term antiretroviral therapy in people with HIV. Run at survey level, the immunoSEQ assay was version v3.0. Profiling relied on immunoSEQ multiplex PCR, and the TCRdb table lists in-frame clones only, not all of them. Among about 25,000 clones, about 91% were seen once, and the ten largest hold about 5%. The sequenced sample was unsorted PBMCs, obtained about 4.3 years after starting antiretroviral therapy. The receptors originated from a man aged 30-40 years with HIV.

The chain has TRBV27 and TRBJ1-2; no clear D gene. The CDR3 length is 15 residues. Germline V gene data show CDR1 as MNHEY and CDR2 as SMNVEV (reference sequence). V lost 6 bases and J 5 bases, leaving 19 bases between the germline ends. The CDR3 region has the DNA TGTGCCAGCAGCCCCATCGGGTTCGCCGGGTATGGCTACACCTTC. Protein sequence: CASSPIGFAGYGYTF.

The J gene is TRBJ2-7, the V gene TRBV9, with 7 bases matching TRBD1. The V and J ends lost 4 bases and 2 bases, in that order; junction bases with no gene match: 6. The CDR3 contains 14 residues. Germline V gene sequence: CDR1 SGDLS, CDR2 YYNGEE. The DNA of the CDR3 is TGTGCCAGCAGCCCCGGGACAGCGCCCTACGAGCAGTACTTC. This translates into CASSPGTAPYEQYF.

The V call is TRBV5-5, the J call TRBJ1-6; D is ambiguous. The CDR3 is made up of 14 amino acids. Germline V gene lookup returns CDR1 SGHKS and CDR2 YYEKEE (reference sequence). Trimming removed 2 bases from V and 6 bases from J, with 9 bases in between. The CDR3 region is CASSLVPANSPLHF. CDR3 sequence (DNA): TGTGCCAGCAGCTTAGTACCGGCTAATTCACCCCTCCACTTT. The entire variable domain, with the rest obtained from reference TRBV5-5 and TRBJ1-6, is as follows: DAGVTQSPTHLIKTRGQQVTLRCSPISGHKSVSWYQQVLGQGPQFIFQYYEKEERGRGNFPDRFSARQFPNYSSELNVNALLLGDSALYLCASSLVPANSPLHFGNGTRLTVT.

The rearrangement links TRBV10-3 to TRBJ1-2; D might be TRBD1 (5 bases). CDR3 size: 14 residues. CDR1 is ENHRY, CDR2 SYGVKD, per germline. V gave up 4 bases and J gave up 8 bases, with 17 bases separating them. The CDR3 loop reads CAISVGTGGDGYTF. The CDR3 bases are TGTGCCATCAGTGTCGGTACGGGGGGAGACGGCTACACCTTC.

The V call is TRBV19, the J call TRBJ1-5; D is unresolved. CDR1 and CDR2 from the germline V gene are LNHDA and SQIVND (reference sequence). V was clipped by 0 bases and J by 9 bases, with 15 bases between them. This CDR3 region has 15 residues. The CDR3 sequence: CASSIDPGGFPPQHF. In DNA, the CDR3 is TGTGCCAGTAGTATAGATCCCGGTGGATTCCCGCCCCAGCATTTT.

This chain uses TRBV7-2 with TRBJ2-1; D is unclear. V lost 5 bases and J 4 bases, leaving 6 bases between the germline ends. Germline-derived CDR1 and CDR2 are SGHTA and FQGNSA. The CDR3 runs 12 residues. Written as DNA, the CDR3 is TGTGCCAGCAGCCTGGCATACAATGAGCAGTTCTTC. Translated, it gives CASSLAYNEQFF.

The rearrangement uses TRBV28 and TRBJ2-7, with no clear D. The germline gives CDR1 MDHEN, CDR2 SYDVKM. Trimming took 2 bases from V and 4 from J, leaving 9 bases between them. The CDR3 loop spans 13 amino acids. CDR3 protein: CASSLSMGYEQYF. The CDR3 DNA sequence: TGTGCCAGCAGTTTAAGCATGGGTTACGAGCAGTACTTC.

V and J are TRBV4-1 and TRBJ2-7; D gene uncertain. The CDR3 totals 15 residues. The germline V gene encodes CDR1 MGHRA and CDR2 YSYEKL. Trimming left V 4 bases short and J 1 base short, with 14 bases between. The CDR3 sequence: CASSPLDRVSYEQYF. The CDR3 coding sequence is TGCGCCAGCAGCCCCCTTGACCGGGTATCCTACGAGCAGTACTTC.

This rearrangement joins TRBV27 to TRBJ2-7; TRBD1 matches 9 bases. The CDR3 has 13 amino acids. The germline CDR1 and CDR2 sequences are MNHEY and SMNVEV (reference sequence). After removal of 3 bases from V and 3 bases from J, the junction contained 0 bases not matched to a gene. CDR3 residues: CASSLTGGYEQYF. CDR3 nucleotide sequence: TGTGCCAGCAGTTTGACAGGGGGCTACGAGCAGTACTTC.

The rearrangement joins TRBV7-9 to TRBJ1-6; D unresolved. Trimming stripped 1 base from V and 13 bases from J, with 11 bases between. From germline, CDR1 is SEHNR and CDR2 FQNEAQ (reference sequence). CDR3 length equals 13 residues. The CDR3, as DNA: TGTGCCAGCAGCTTAGACCGGATCGGGCCCCTCCACTTT. Translating gives CASSLDRIGPLHF. Full variable domain (missing parts from reference TRBV7-9 and TRBJ1-6): DTGVSQNPRHKITKRGQNVTFRCDPISEHNRLYWYRQTLGQGPEFLTYFQNEAQLEKSRLLSDRFSAERPKGSFSTLEIQRTEQGDSAMYLCASSLDRIGPLHFGNGTRLTVT.

The genes are TRBV19 and TRBJ2-2; 13 bases are shared with TRBD2. The CDR3 consists of 17 residues. Germline values: CDR1 LNHDA, CDR2 SQIVND (reference sequence). J was trimmed by 3 bases and V by 6 bases; bases with no gene match: 7. The CDR3 is CASRRLAGGRYTGELFF. The CDR3 nucleotides read TGTGCCAGTAGAAGACTAGCGGGAGGTAGATACACCGGGGAGCTGTTTTTT.

The V gene is TRBV29-1, the J gene TRBJ2-2, with D maybe TRBD1 (5 bases). The germline V gene has CDR1 SQVTM and CDR2 ANQGSEA. The CDR3 is made up of 12 amino acids. Trimming pared 4 bases from V and 6 bases from J, leaving 9 bases between. The CDR3 DNA is TGCAGCGTTGGGGGCGCCGCCGGGGAGCTGTTTTTT. This translates into CSVGGAAGELFF.

This clone occurred once. The chain is built from TRBV2 and TRBJ2-7; D is possibly TRBD1 (5 bases). V lost 8 bases and J lost 0, with 8 bases in between. Germline lookup yields CDR1 SNHLY and CDR2 FYNNEI. The CDR3 length is 12 residues. In DNA form, the CDR3 reads TGTGCCAGCCGACAGAGCTCCTACGAGCAGTACTTC. Encoded protein: CASRQSSYEQYF.

The rearrangement links TRBV7-9 to TRBJ2-5; D is ambiguous. Trimming shortened V by 3 bases and J by 5 bases, and 10 bases separated the two germline ends. CDR1 SEHNR and CDR2 FQNEAQ come from the germline V gene (reference sequence). The CDR3 sequence is 13 residues long. The CDR3 DNA reads as TGTGCCAGCAGCTTCGGAGATGTGGAGACCCAGTACTTC. Translated, it gives CASSFGDVETQYF.

V is TRBV4-2 and J is TRBJ2-7; maybe TRBD2 (5 bases). The CDR3 runs to 15 residues. Germline-derived CDR1 and CDR2 are LGHNA and YNFKEQ. V was trimmed by 0 bases and J by 2 bases, leaving 11 bases between them. DNA of the CDR3: TGTGCCAGCAGCCAAGATATCCCGGAGGCCTACGAGCAGTACTTC. The encoded protein is CASSQDIPEAYEQYF.

This chain uses TRBV6-5 with TRBJ1-1; D perhaps matches TRBD1 (5 bases). CDR3 length equals 14 residues. V gave up 2 bases and J gave up 4 bases, with 11 bases separating them. Germline-derived CDR1 and CDR2 are MNHEY and SVGAGI. In DNA form, the CDR3 reads TGTGCCAGCAGTTACAGTTCCGGGGGCACTGAAGCTTTCTTT. This sequence encodes CASSYSSGGTEAFF.

The chain couples TRBV13 to TRBJ2-1; 12 bases are a match to TRBD2. Germline V gene lookup returns CDR1 PRHDT and CDR2 FYEKMQ (reference sequence). The CDR3 has 15 residues. V shed 3 bases and J 5 bases; nucleotides not matched to a gene: 2. CDR3 in amino acids: CASSFGLAGNNEQFF. The CDR3, as DNA: TGTGCCAGCAGCTTTGGACTAGCGGGGAACAATGAGCAGTTCTTC.

V and J are TRBV5-8 and TRBJ1-2, with TRBD1 matching over 7 bases. The CDR3 has 15 amino acids. CDR1 is SGHTS, CDR2 YDEGEE, per germline. Unmatched junction bases numbered 14, after V lost 4 bases and J lost 8 bases. The CDR3 DNA reads TGTGCCAGCAGCCATCTGGGGGGGACAGCAGGCGGCTACACCTTC. Protein sequence: CASSHLGGTAGGYTF.

This clone was observed a single time. This chain connects TRBV30 to TRBJ2-7, with a weak D call TRBD1 (5 bases). V was pared by 5 bases and J by 5 bases, with 10 bases between. The CDR3 is made up of 11 amino acids. In germline, CDR1 is GTSNPN, CDR2 SVGIG (reference sequence). For the CDR3, the DNA is TGTGCCTGGGCACAGGTTCACGAGCAGTACTTC. This codes for CAWAQVHEQYF. The full variable domain, completed using reference TRBV30 and TRBJ2-7, is SQTIHQWPATLVQPVGSPLSLECTVEGTSNPNLYWYRQAAGRGLQLLFYSVGIGQISSEVPQNLSASRPQDRQFILSSKKLLLSDSGFYLCAWAQVHEQYFGPGTRLTVT.

The genes are TRBV15 and TRBJ1-5, with D possibly matching TRBD1 (5 bases). Germline loops: CDR1 LNHNV, CDR2 YYDKDF (reference sequence). The V end was cut by 1 base, the J end by 1 base, with 14 bases between. The CDR3 totals 17 residues. CDR3 region: CATSRGGWGTSNQPQHF. CDR3 bases: TGTGCCACCAGCAGAGGAGGATGGGGGACGAGCAATCAGCCCCAGCATTTT. Combining the CDR3 with reference TRBV15 and TRBJ1-5 gives the whole variable domain DAMVIQNPRYQVTQFGKPVTLSCSQTLNHNVMYWYQQKSSQAPKLLFHYYDKDFNNEADTPDNFQSRRPNTSFCFLDIRSPGLGDTAMYLCATSRGGWGTSNQPQHFGDGTRLSIL.

V and J are TRBV5-1 and TRBJ2-5, with 8 bases that match TRBD2. The CDR3 is made up of 16 amino acids. Germline V CDR1 and CDR2: SGHRS, YFSETQ. Losses at the gene ends were 0 bases for V and 5 bases for J; bases not matched to a gene: 9. CDR3 sequence (DNA): TGCGCCAGCAGCTTGGCCGTCGGGGGGGAGTCGGAGACCCAGTACTTC. It encodes CASSLAVGGESETQYF. Full variable domain (remainder filled in from reference TRBV5-1 and TRBJ2-5): KAGVTQTPRYLIKTRGQQVTLSCSPISGHRSVSWYQQTPGQGLQFLFEYFSETQRNKGNFPGRFSGRQFSNSRSEMNVSTLELGDSALYLCASSLAVGGESETQYFGPGTRLLVL.

The J gene is TRBJ2-2, the V gene TRBV10-3; maybe TRBD1 (6 bases). The CDR3 is made up of 12 amino acids. Per germline, CDR1 ENHRY and CDR2 SYGVKD. Trimming left V 11 bases short and J 6 bases short, with 13 bases between. The DNA for the CDR3 is TGTGCCGCAAACAGGGAAGCCGGGGAGCTGTTTTTT. Its protein product is CAANREAGELFF.

CDR3 loop: CASSTSSYNEQFF. CDR3 in DNA: TGTGCCAGTTCGACTAGCTCCTACAATGAGCAGTTCTTC. The chain employs TRBV19 and TRBJ2-1, with D possibly TRBD2 on 6 matching bases. V lost 8 bases and J lost 0, with 8 bases in between. This CDR3 is built from 13 residues. CDR1 is LNHDA and CDR2 is SQIVND in the germline V gene (reference sequence).

The genes are TRBV2 and TRBJ2-1; weak D call: TRBD2 (6 bases). Germline lookup yields CDR1 SNHLY and CDR2 FYNNEI. Trimming took off 8 bases at V and 7 bases at J, with 27 bases between the two ends. There are 17 residues in the CDR3. In DNA, the CDR3 is TGTGCCAGCGGGGGGTCTACGATAGGATACTCAATTAATGAGCAGTTCTTC. The encoded protein is CASGGSTIGYSINEQFF.

The chain uses TRBV10-3 and TRBJ1-4; tentatively, D is TRBD1 (6 bases). The CDR3 consists of 17 residues. Germline V lookup: CDR1 ENHRY, CDR2 SYGVKD. V lost 3 bases to trimming and J lost 7 bases, with 21 bases between them. This CDR3 reads CAISDTGSLGRVEKLFF. CDR3 DNA: TGTGCCATCAGTGACACAGGGAGCCTCGGAAGGGTTGAAAAACTGTTTTTT.

This rearrangement joins TRBV4-2 to TRBJ2-3; a weak D match, TRBD2 (5 bases). The CDR3 is 14 residues long. Trimming pared 7 bases from V and 4 bases from J, leaving 15 bases between. Germline V gives CDR1 LGHNA, CDR2 YNFKEQ. In DNA form, the CDR3 reads TGTGCCAGCACCCGCCGGTCGGAGGCAGATACGCAGTATTTT. Amino acid sequence: CASTRRSEADTQYF.

The gene calls are TRBV19 and TRBJ2-1, with TRBD2 matching over 7 bases. The CDR3 is 15 residues long. Germline V gene data show CDR1 as LNHDA and CDR2 as SQIVND (reference sequence). The trim removed 1 base at V and 9 bases at J, leaving 9 bases unmatched. Here the CDR3 DNA reads TGTGCCAGTAGTATAGCCCAGCGGGAAGGAGGTGAGCAGTTCTTC. Encoded protein: CASSIAQREGGEQFF.

The rearrangement uses TRBV6-6 and TRBJ1-1; D is uncertain. The CDR3 is 14 amino acids. V dropped 8 bases and J dropped 2 bases, with 15 bases sitting between them. From germline, CDR1 is MNHNY and CDR2 SVGAGI (reference sequence). Here the CDR3 DNA reads TGTGCCAGCTTACCTCCTGGACGTAACACTGAAGCTTTCTTT. Protein sequence: CASLPPGRNTEAFF.

Comments on this clone: Germline is not matched at one junction end, which may reflect a read error. The chain carries TRBV7-7 and TRBJ2-2; tentative D call: TRBD1 (6 bases). CDR3 length: 18 residues. Germline values: CDR1 SSHAT, CDR2 FNYEAQ (reference sequence). The DNA for the CDR3 is TGTGCTAGCAGCTTAGCGCCGCCAGACAGGTTTCCCACCGGGGAGCTGTTTTTT. Its translation: CASSLAPPDRFPTGELFF.

This chain connects TRBV5-8 to TRBJ2-1, with D tentatively TRBD2 (5 bases). The CDR3 is 15 amino acids. Per germline, CDR1 SGHTS and CDR2 YDEGEE. Between the trimmed V and J ends, which lost 2 bases and 0 bases, there was a span of 9 bases. The CDR3 region is CASSFEGSSYNEQFF. In DNA, the CDR3 is TGTGCCAGCAGCTTCGAGGGAAGCTCCTACAATGAGCAGTTCTTC.

This clone has just a few counts. The chain uses TRBV6-6 and TRBJ2-7, with a weak D call TRBD2 (6 bases). Germline V gene lookup returns CDR1 MNHNY and CDR2 SVGAGI (reference sequence). The CDR3 is 13 residues long. Trimming removed 6 bases at V and 4 bases at J, with 13 bases between. The CDR3 loop reads CASSKDYSYEQYF. DNA of the CDR3: TGTGCCAGCAGCAAGGACTACTCTTACGAGCAGTACTTC.

V is TRBV5-1 and J is TRBJ2-5; D is tentatively TRBD1 or TRBD2 (5 bases each). V was clipped by 5 bases and J by 5 bases, with 16 bases between them. Germline V CDR1 and CDR2: SGHRS, YFSETQ. The CDR3 length is 14 residues. Here the CDR3 reads CASRGEWSGETQYF. DNA of the CDR3: TGCGCCAGCAGGGGGGAGTGGTCAGGGGAGACCCAGTACTTC. The complete variable domain, with remaining parts taken from reference TRBV5-1 and TRBJ2-5, reads KAGVTQTPRYLIKTRGQQVTLSCSPISGHRSVSWYQQTPGQGLQFLFEYFSETQRNKGNFPGRFSGRQFSNSRSEMNVSTLELGDSALYLCASRGEWSGETQYFGPGTRLLVL.